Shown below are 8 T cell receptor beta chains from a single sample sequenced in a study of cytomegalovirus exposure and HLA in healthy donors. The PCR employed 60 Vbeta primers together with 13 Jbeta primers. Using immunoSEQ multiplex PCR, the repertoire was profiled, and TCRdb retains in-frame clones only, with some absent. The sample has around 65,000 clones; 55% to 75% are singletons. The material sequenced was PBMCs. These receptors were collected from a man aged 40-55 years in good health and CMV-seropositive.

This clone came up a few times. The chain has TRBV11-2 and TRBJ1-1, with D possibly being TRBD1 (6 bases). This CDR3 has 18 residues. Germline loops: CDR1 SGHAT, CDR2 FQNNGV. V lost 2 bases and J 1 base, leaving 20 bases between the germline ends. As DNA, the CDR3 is TGTGCCAGCAGCTTATGGACTAGAGGGGGGGACCCGAACACTGAAGCTTTCTTT. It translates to CASSLWTRGGDPNTEAFF.

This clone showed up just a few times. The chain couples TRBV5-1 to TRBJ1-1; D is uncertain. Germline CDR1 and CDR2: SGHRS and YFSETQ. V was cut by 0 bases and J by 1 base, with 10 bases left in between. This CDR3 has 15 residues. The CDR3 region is CASSLGQVRNTEAFF. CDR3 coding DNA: TGCGCCAGCAGCTTGGGTCAGGTTAGGAACACTGAAGCTTTCTTT.

The CDR3 protein is CASGSREGYTF. Here the CDR3 DNA reads TGTGCCAGCGGAAGCAGGGAAGGCTACACCTTC. The V and J genes are TRBV6-1 and TRBJ1-2; the D gene is possibly TRBD1 (5 bases). The length of the CDR3 is 11 residues. Germline V gene sequence: CDR1 MNHNS, CDR2 SASEGT. Trimming took 8 bases from V and 8 from J, leaving 12 bases between them.

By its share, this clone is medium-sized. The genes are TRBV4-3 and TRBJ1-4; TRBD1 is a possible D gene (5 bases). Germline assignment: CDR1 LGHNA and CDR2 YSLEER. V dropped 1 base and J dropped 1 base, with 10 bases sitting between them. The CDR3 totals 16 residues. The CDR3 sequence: CASSQGRQGTNEKLFF. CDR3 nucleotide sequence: TGCGCCAGCAGCCAAGGACGCCAGGGAACTAATGAAAAACTGTTTTTT.

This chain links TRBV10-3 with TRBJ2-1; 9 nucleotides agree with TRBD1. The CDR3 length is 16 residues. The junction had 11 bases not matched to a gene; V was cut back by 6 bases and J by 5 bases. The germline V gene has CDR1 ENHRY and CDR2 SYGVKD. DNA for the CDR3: TGTGCCATCAGCAGGGACAGGGAACAGAGTGACAATGAGCAGTTCTTC. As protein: CAISRDREQSDNEQFF.

The CDR3 DNA reads as TGTGCCAGCAGCTTACCCACAGGGGTTAGAGAGACCCAGTACTTC. It encodes CASSLPTGVRETQYF. The rearrangement links TRBV7-9 to TRBJ2-5, with TRBD1 matching 7 bases. The V segment lost 2 bases and the J segment 4 bases; nucleotides outside the gene matches: 7. The CDR3 is made up of 15 amino acids. Germline V gene sequence: CDR1 SEHNR, CDR2 FQNEAQ (reference sequence).

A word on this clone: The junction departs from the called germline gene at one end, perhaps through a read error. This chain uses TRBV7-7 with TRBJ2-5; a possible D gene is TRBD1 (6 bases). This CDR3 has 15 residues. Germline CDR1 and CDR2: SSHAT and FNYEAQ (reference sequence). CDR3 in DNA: TGTGCTAGCAGCCTCGGGTTGGGGGCCCAAGAGACCCAGTACTTC. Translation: CASSLGLGAQETQYF.

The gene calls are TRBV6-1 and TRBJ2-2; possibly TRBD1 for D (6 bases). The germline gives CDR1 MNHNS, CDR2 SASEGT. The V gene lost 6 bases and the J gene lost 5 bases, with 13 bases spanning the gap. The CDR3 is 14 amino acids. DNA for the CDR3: TGTGCCAGCAGGAGTAACAGGGATACCGGGGAGCTGTTTTTT. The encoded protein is CASRSNRDTGELFF.